This T cell receptor beta chain emerged from a study of blood T cell repertoires in COVID-19. Turning to the study itself: PBMCs, B-cell-depleted T cells, or T cells were the source of the cDNA or gDNA that made up the material.

TCRdb's copy holds only in-frame clones and misses some; the assay was immunoSEQ multiplex PCR. The table records approximately 170,000 clones, more than 70% of them present only once. V trimming: 5 bases; J trimming: 0 bases; junction bases outside the gene matches: 7. CDR1 is SEHNR and CDR2 is FQNEAQ in the germline V gene (reference sequence). The CDR3 sequence is 16 residues long. J is TRBJ2-1 and V is TRBV7-9; 7 nucleotides line up with TRBD2. The sequence came from a woman aged 65 to 85 who had recovered from COVID-19. The sample comprised peripheral blood. This CDR3 is CASSRKRTSSYNEQFF. DNA of the CDR3: TGTGCCAGCAGCCGGAAGCGGACTAGCTCCTACAATGAGCAGTTCTTC.